This TCR beta chain appears in the sequencing data of a study of cytomegalovirus exposure and HLA in healthy donors (TCRdb year 2017). Turning to the overall study: An earlier analysis of 587 of the donors reported roughly 300 Gb of sequence data and roughly 120 million unique TCR beta sequences obtained from approximately 180 million T cells. To predict cytomegalovirus infection status, the study combined high-throughput TCR immunosequencing, statistical association of individual TCRs with disease status, and machine learning. A later genetic analysis used genome-wide SNP genotypes for about three fifths of the roughly 700 donors, treating that subset as a discovery cohort. Class I and class II HLA loci were covered by the typing at four-digit resolution. The number of typed donors differed by locus: about 620-640 for A, B, C, DRB1 and DQB1; roughly 510 for DQA1; roughly 600 for DPA1; and approximately 450 for DPB1. In addition to the first cohort of 666 subjects, a separate validation cohort of some 120 different subjects was used. Of the 350 to 450 genotyped donors, about 80% fell in the genetic ancestry cluster associated with self-reported Caucasian donors. On average, about 240,000 unique TCR beta nucleotide sequences were sequenced per donor among a few hundred genotyped donors of the cohort, with about 17% of those sequences being non-productive. Alongside the repertoire data, information on donor age, sex, ethnicity and CMV serostatus was compiled. Every discovery cohort repertoire had been produced on one sequencing platform. In the later analysis, no new phenotypic data were used to find candidate immune exposures; instead, reliance was placed on TCR beta sequences and their occurrence across donors. The study was designed to test whether signatures of past pathogen exposure could be identified by cataloging public T cell receptors. The study used immunosequencing to profile the T cell repertoires of more than 650 subjects and linked those repertoires to cytomegalovirus serostatus. Five DR-DQ haplotypes were treated as single units for association and clustering because of strong linkage in the cohort. To study patterns of TCR occurrence, a later analysis re-analyzed previously published TCR beta repertoires from 500 to 850 donors and added high-resolution HLA genotyping. Roughly 300 gigabases of sequencing data and about 92 million unique TCR sequences made up an early release that covered nearly 650 HLA-typed donors. In an earlier analysis of 550 to 700 of the donors, high-throughput TCR beta sequencing was used to judge whether each TCR beta V gene segment behaved as functional or pseudogenic. Study-wide findings and limitations: The classifier was reported to diagnose cytomegalovirus status with high specificity and sensitivity in both the original cohort and the validation cohort. A later analysis found that TCR association rates varied across HLA loci, with DRB1 alleles showing the most associated TCRs and HLA-C alleles the fewest. A further reported finding was that TCR beta sequences accurately predicted the HLA-A and HLA-B alleles for most subjects in the first cohort. A few of the identified cytomegalovirus-associated TCR beta chains were confirmed in vitro to be specific for cytomegalovirus antigens. The earlier analysis of approximately 560 of the donors excluded about 16 rarely observed V segments, including chromosome 9 orphons, because counts were too low. Some IMGT-functional V segments, including TRBV6-2 and TRBV6-3, could not be distinguished by the 87-base-pair reads and were therefore excluded. Broadly in line with IMGT annotations, most TCR beta V segments showed up in productive rearrangements about 87% or about 30% of the time in an earlier analysis of approximately 640 of the donors. A later analysis reported that several top co-occurrence clusters appeared linked to parvovirus B19, influenza, CMV and Epstein-Barr virus. Sequencing depth was assumed to be roughly uniform across donors in the presence/absence analyses, though that assumption may not hold. Correlated functional status among segregating V segments might reflect linkage disequilibrium, but an unknown experimental factor could not be ruled out. For the cohort, immune exposure information was limited to CMV serostatus. Only TCR beta chains were sequenced in this cohort, and the absence of alpha or paired-chain data limited detectable features. Because HLA typing was missing for some donors at each locus, association tests included only the typed subset. When HLA alleles, especially DR and DQ, strongly co-occurred, TCR associations were difficult to assign to individual alleles. Most TCR sequences were seen in very few donors, while some public TCRs were found in many individuals. In a later analysis, HLA-associated TCR beta chains were found to be more clonally expanded and to have lower generation probabilities than equally common non-associated chains. The study listed 150 to 200 TCR beta chains as associated with cytomegalovirus. A later genetic analysis associated a missense DCLRE1C variant with V-gene and J-gene trimming of TCR beta chains, and an independent cohort replicated the association. A later analysis associated about 17,000 TCR beta sequences with specific HLA alleles at a false discovery rate of 0.05. Most CMV-associated TCR beta chains appeared to be HLA-restricted in a later analysis, and the HLA associations seemed to be driven largely by CMV exposure. A cluster of highly shared sequence variants was judged likely to be a technical artifact of the sequencing pipeline. A later genetic analysis reported fewer N-insertions in productive TCRs among donors in an Asian-associated ancestry cluster than the approximately 700-donor mean. The authors suggested that the approach could potentially be extended to other disease states and immunological phenotypes.

The cohort comprised around 700 healthy bone marrow donors. Cohort members were all nominally healthy when sampled, although unrecorded immune exposures were likely present. CMV serostatus was recorded as positive for about 300 and negative for about 55% of the roughly 670 cohort members, whereas no CMV serostatus was recorded for the donor in question. A peripheral blood sample was provided by each donor, and peripheral blood mononuclear cells were used for TCR beta sequencing. The Qiagen DNeasy Blood Extraction Kit was used to extract genomic DNA from the blood cell samples. In the case of this clone: Which antigen it targets is not known. Nothing much larger sits one base from this clone, and base qualities are not available.

Preparation of the library involved the immunoSEQ multiplex PCR assay. For the multiplex PCR, a mixture combining 60 forward primers for TCR Vbeta segments and 13 reverse primers for TCR Jbeta segments was used. A multiplex PCR assay on genomic DNA amplified the CDR3 region of rearranged TCR beta genes. On the Illumina HiSeq System, the amplified TCR beta libraries were sequenced as 87-base-pair reads. Processing in the source paper ran as follows. A later analysis tallied 75 million to 85 million unique TCR beta chains across the approximately 670 repertoires, and about 12 million of those chains were shared by two or more donors. Raw reads were error-corrected and collapsed into unique sequences with a nearest-neighbor algorithm that merged closely related sequences to remove PCR and sequencing errors. To assign V, D and J gene segments, CDR3 sequences were aligned to IMGT reference sequences. For a sequence to be retained, a match of at least six nucleotides was required to both a V gene segment and a J gene segment. Rearrangements were classified as productive when the CDR3 lacked stop codons and remained in frame with V and J, and all other rearrangements were classified as non-productive. Following IMGT convention, CDR3 was defined as the stretch from the second conserved V-encoded cysteine up to the conserved J-encoded phenylalanine. Sequences without an unambiguous match to a single V gene segment were excluded from the earlier analysis of 587 of the donors. An earlier analysis of over 450 of the donors classified V segments as functional when productive rearrangements were above 56.7% and as segregating when the standard deviation between donors was above 5%. A statistical classification framework was built for diagnosing cytomegalovirus status from the catalog of TCR beta chain sequences. A later analysis assigned V and J genes by comparing TCR nucleotide sequences with IMGT/GENE-DB human TR gene sequences. Using the TCRdist pipeline, a later analysis assigned CDR3 sequences along with most-parsimonious VDJ recombination scenarios. In a later analysis, each TCR beta chain was defined by its CDR3 amino acid sequence together with its V-gene family, and reads without a unique V-gene family were excluded. As a way to deal with suspected cross-contamination and a sequencing artifact, a later analysis dropped hundreds of nucleotide sequences that were highly shared and had low generation probability. A later analysis calculated a clonal expansion index for each public chain from normalized within-repertoire ranks of inferred template counts. Generation probabilities in a later analysis came from a VDJ recombination model fitted to out-of-frame rearrangements, and those results were checked against IGoR. Hypergeometric tests were used in a later analysis to score TCR-TCR, TCR-HLA and TCR-CMV co-occurrence, with a repertoire-size bias correction applied to the TCR pairs. False discovery rates were estimated in a later analysis by permuting HLA or CMV assignments 20 times. A later analysis grouped co-occurring TCRs with DBSCAN, adding TCRdist sequence similarity when clustering within HLA-allele-positive subsets. For co-occurrence clustering, repertoires with fewer than 30,000 or more than 120,000 public chains were excluded, along with a handful of repertoires with anomalous nucleotide sharing. In its TCRdb copy, this immuneACCESS table keeps in-frame sequences only and misses some clones. Where compared with another copy, unresolved V genes explain less than half of these, and the others have no known cause. The DNA gave D and trimming, while V, J and clone size come from that table. The sample records about 98,000 clones, roughly four fifths of which are singletons. The ten largest make up 8% to 9% of the sample.

V lost 8 bases and J lost 5 bases; the stretch between them is 13 bases long. Measured from the cysteine to the phenylalanine, the CDR3 is 13 residues long. Only the CDR3 DNA stays, 39 bases, in frame from base 1. The CDR1 and CDR2 encoded by the germline V gene are SGDLS and YYNGEE. The sequence is built from TRBV9 and TRBJ2-2, with no reliable assignment of the D segment. The sample comprised PBMCs. The receptor was derived from a human donor in good health. The CDR3 here reads CASSLTQTGELFF. The sequenced DNA: TGTGCCAGTTCTTTGACACAGACCGGGGAGCTGTTTTTT.